This T cell receptor (beta chain) derives from a study of cytomegalovirus exposure and HLA in healthy donors (TCRdb year 2017). In terms of the full investigation: In an earlier analysis of 587 of the donors, 276 Gb of sequence data and just under 120 million unique TCR beta sequences from some 170 million T cells were reported. Four to six DR-DQ haplotypes were handled as single units for association and clustering, since linkage in the cohort was strong. An earlier analysis of around 640 of the donors used high-throughput TCR beta sequencing to judge whether each TCR beta V gene segment behaved as functional or pseudogenic. All discovery cohort repertoires had been generated on a single sequencing platform. Donor age, sex, ethnicity and CMV serostatus were collected together with the repertoire data. Rather than using new phenotypic data, the later analysis identified candidate immune exposures from TCR beta sequences and from how often those sequences occurred across donors. Typing coverage differed by locus: A, B, C, DRB1 and DQB1 were typed in roughly 620-640 donors, DQA1 in 500 to 550, DPA1 in over 600, and DPB1 in roughly 450. Along with the roughly 700-subject first cohort, a separate validation cohort of over a hundred different subjects was used. To predict cytomegalovirus infection status, the study combined high-throughput TCR immunosequencing, statistical association of individual TCRs with disease status, and machine learning. Both class I and class II loci were covered by HLA typing, at four-digit resolution. Around 320 gigabases of sequencing data and approximately 85 million unique TCR sequences were included in an early release covering 550 to 650 HLA-typed donors. Of the 350 to 450 genotyped donors, 81% fell in the genetic ancestry cluster associated with self-reported Caucasian donors. On average, approximately 250,000 unique TCR beta nucleotide sequences were sequenced per donor among about 400 genotyped donors of the cohort, with approximately 18% of those sequences being non-productive. The study used immunosequencing to profile the T cell repertoires of around 600 subjects and linked those repertoires to cytomegalovirus serostatus. The study aimed to test whether signatures of past pathogen exposure could be identified by cataloging public T cell receptors. A later genetic analysis took genome-wide SNP genotypes for about three fifths of the 666 donors and used that subset as a discovery cohort. A later analysis re-examined previously published TCR beta repertoires from several hundred donors and added high-resolution HLA genotyping to investigate patterns of TCR occurrence. The paper's findings and limits, for the study overall: In a later analysis, most CMV-associated TCR beta chains were found to appear HLA-restricted, with HLA associations seemingly driven largely by CMV exposure. Because HLA typing was missing for some donors at each locus, association tests included only the typed subset. An earlier analysis of some 560 of the donors showed that most TCR beta V segments appeared in productive rearrangements either about 90% or about 30% of the time, which broadly matched IMGT annotations. A later genetic analysis reported fewer N-insertions in productive TCRs among donors in an Asian-associated ancestry cluster than the approximately 670-donor mean. Several of the top co-occurrence clusters appeared to be linked to parvovirus B19, influenza, CMV and Epstein-Barr virus, according to a later analysis. Linkage disequilibrium might explain the correlated functional status among segregating V segments, but an unknown experimental factor could not be ruled out. Some IMGT-functional V segments, including TRBV6-2 and TRBV6-3, could not be told apart with the 87-base-pair reads, so those segments were excluded. It was suggested by the authors that the approach could potentially be generalized to other disease states and immunological phenotypes. The study gave a list of under 200 TCR beta chains associated with cytomegalovirus. A cluster of highly shared sequence variants was judged likely to represent a technical artifact of the sequencing pipeline. While some public TCRs were present in many individuals, most TCR sequences turned up only very rarely across donors. Immune exposure information for the cohort was limited to CMV serostatus. The presence/absence analyses assumed that sequencing depth was roughly uniform across donors, and that assumption may not be true. V-gene and J-gene trimming of TCR beta chains was associated with a missense DCLRE1C variant in a later genetic analysis, and the association was replicated in an independent cohort. Cytomegalovirus status was reported to be diagnosed by the classifier with high specificity and sensitivity in both the original and validation cohorts. When HLA alleles, especially DR and DQ, strongly co-occurred, TCR associations were difficult to assign to individual alleles. In a later analysis, TCR association rates were found to vary across HLA loci, with the most associated TCRs seen for DRB1 alleles and the fewest for HLA-C alleles. In a later analysis, some 18,000 TCR beta sequences were associated with specific HLA alleles at a false discovery rate of 0.05. The earlier analysis of 450 to 700 of the donors excluded fewer than 20 rarely observed V segments, including chromosome 9 orphons, because counts were too low. A few of the identified cytomegalovirus-associated TCR beta chains were confirmed in vitro to be specific for cytomegalovirus antigens. In a later analysis, HLA-associated TCR beta chains showed more clonal expansion and lower generation probabilities than non-associated chains that were equally common. This cohort had only TCR beta chains sequenced, and the lack of alpha or paired-chain data limited which features could be detected. A further reported finding was that TCR beta sequences accurately predicted the HLA-A and HLA-B alleles for most subjects in the first cohort.

The cohort was made up of about 670 healthy bone marrow donors. At the time of sampling, all cohort members were nominally healthy, though unrecorded immune exposures were likely present. The donor tested CMV seronegative, placing the donor among the approximately 360 seronegative members of the cohort. A peripheral blood sample was collected from each donor, and TCR beta sequencing was performed on peripheral blood mononuclear cells. Genomic DNA was extracted from the blood cell samples with the Qiagen DNeasy Blood Extraction Kit. The library came from the immunoSEQ multiplex PCR assay. A mixture of 60 forward primers for TCR Vbeta segments and 13 reverse primers for TCR Jbeta segments was used in the multiplex PCR. A multiplex PCR assay on genomic DNA amplified the CDR3 region of rearranged TCR beta genes. The amplified TCR beta libraries were sequenced on the Illumina HiSeq System as 87-base-pair reads. The published analysis was carried out like this. In a later analysis, tens of millions of unique TCR beta chains were counted across the 500 to 700 repertoires, and around 11 million of these chains were shared by at least two donors. To remove PCR and sequencing errors, raw reads were error-corrected and collapsed into unique sequences using a nearest-neighbor algorithm that merged closely related sequences. Alignment of CDR3 sequences to IMGT reference sequences was used to assign V, D and J gene segments. Each retained sequence needed at least a six-nucleotide match to both a V gene segment and a J gene segment. Rearrangements were classified as productive when the CDR3 lacked stop codons and remained in frame with V and J, and all other rearrangements were classified as non-productive. CDR3 was defined according to IMGT convention as the region running from the second conserved V-encoded cysteine to the conserved J-encoded phenylalanine. The earlier analysis of about 640 of the donors excluded any sequence lacking an unambiguous match to a single V gene segment. An earlier analysis of over 450 of the donors classified V segments as functional when productive rearrangements were above 56.7% and as segregating when the standard deviation between donors was above 5%. A statistical classification framework was developed to diagnose cytomegalovirus status using the catalog of TCR beta chain sequences. In a later analysis, TCR nucleotide sequences were compared against IMGT/GENE-DB human TR gene sequences so that V and J genes could be assigned. In a later analysis, CDR3 sequences and most-parsimonious VDJ recombination scenarios were assigned using the TCRdist pipeline. A later analysis defined each TCR beta chain by its CDR3 amino acid sequence plus V-gene family, and excluded reads lacking a unique V-gene family. As a way to deal with suspected cross-contamination and a sequencing artifact, a later analysis dropped approximately 570 nucleotide sequences that were highly shared and had low generation probability. In a later analysis, a clonal expansion index for each public chain was calculated from normalized within-repertoire ranks of inferred template counts. In a later analysis, generation probabilities were computed using a VDJ recombination model fitted to out-of-frame rearrangements, and the results were checked against IGoR. A later analysis scored TCR-TCR, TCR-HLA and TCR-CMV co-occurrence with hypergeometric tests, applying a repertoire-size bias correction to TCR pairs. False discovery rates were estimated in a later analysis by permuting HLA or CMV assignments 20 times. In a later analysis, co-occurring TCRs were grouped with DBSCAN, and TCRdist sequence similarity was added when clustering was performed within HLA-allele-positive subsets. Repertoires with fewer than 30,000 or more than 120,000 public chains were left out of co-occurrence clustering, as were about five repertoires with anomalous nucleotide sharing. TCRdb limited this immuneACCESS table to in-frame rearrangements with V and J called. A share of clones is missing; checked studies link under half to unresolved V genes, and the rest is unexplained. D and trimming were read from the DNA, whereas the V and J calls and clone size are those reported in that table. This sample comprises 90,000 to 120,000 clones, 77% of them detected only once. Together, the top ten hold roughly 3.9% of the sample.

V is trimmed back by 3 bases and J by 3 bases, and the junction contains 4 bases that no gene match accounts for. Its CDR3 holds 14 amino acids, cysteine through phenylalanine. The kept DNA is CDR3 alone, 42 bases in frame from the first base. CDR1 ENHRY and CDR2 SYGVKD were looked up in the germline V gene. About this clone itself: The target of this receptor is not known. Per-base qualities were not stored, and no clone one base away is much larger.

The sequencing sample was made of PBMCs. In this chain, TRBV10-3 is recombined with TRBJ2-7; TRBD1 matches 8 bases in the middle. This sequence was found in a male donor in good health and CMV-seronegative. CDR3 loop: CAISDWDRSYEQYF. In nucleotide form, the sequence is TGTGCCATCAGTGATTGGGACAGGAGCTACGAGCAGTACTTC.